This TCR beta chain was obtained from a study of vaccination and CD4 T cells after COVID-19. Worth noting for this clonotype: What it binds is unknown.

Sequencing of DNA taken from cultured CD4+ T cells relied on the Oncomine TCR Beta short-read assay. TCRdb re-analysed the PCR reads in MiXCR, keeping a single row per CDR3 protein. Among 20,000 or so distinct CDR3 sequences listed, 23% were seen once. The treatment is: approximately nine-day PBMC culture with coronavirus spike peptide pools or control peptides (ViraFEST assay). With V trimmed by 5 bases and J by 5 bases, 4 bases remained unmatched. The CDR3 has 14 amino acids. Germline values: CDR1 LNHDA, CDR2 SQIVND (reference sequence). V gene TRBV19 combines with J gene TRBJ2-5; 11 bases align to TRBD1. Source material: cultured CD4+ T cells from blood. This receptor was obtained from a human donor with COVID-19. The CDR3 sequence is CASSPWDRGETQYF. The CDR3 bases are TGTGCCAGTAGTCCGTGGGACAGGGGGGAGACCCAGTACTTC.